This paragraph reports one T cell receptor (beta chain). The sample carries other DNA sequences with the same CDR3. This sample was included in a study of blood T cell repertoires in COVID-19. The wider study: COVID-19 samples collected from the United States, Italy and Spain covered acute and convalescent phases.

Original analysis: The assay estimated nucleated cells by amplifying reference gene primers. Profiling relied on immunoSEQ multiplex PCR, and the TCRdb table lists in-frame clones only, not all of them. Clonal size and the V and J genes are those of that table, whereas D and trimming came from the DNA. The sample lists fewer than 250,000 clones; about 85% were seen once. CDR1 LNHDA and CDR2 SQIVND come from the germline V gene (reference sequence). V lost 3 bases, J lost 5 bases, and 8 bases lay in between. The CDR3 has 13 amino acids. What was sequenced was peripheral blood. The chain links TRBV19 to TRBJ1-5; weak D call: TRBD1 (5 bases). The sequence was collected from a woman aged 55 to 70 with active or convalescent COVID-19. The DNA for the CDR3 is TGTGCCAGTAGTATTTCCAGGGATCAGCCCCAGCATTTT. Amino acids: CASSISRDQPQHF. The whole variable domain, remainder taken from reference TRBV19 and TRBJ1-5, is DGGITQSPKYLFRKEGQNVTLSCEQNLNHDAMYWYRQDPGQGLRLIYYSQIVNDFQKGDIAEGYSVSREKKESFPLTVTSAQKNPTAFYLCASSISRDQPQHFGDGTRLSIL.